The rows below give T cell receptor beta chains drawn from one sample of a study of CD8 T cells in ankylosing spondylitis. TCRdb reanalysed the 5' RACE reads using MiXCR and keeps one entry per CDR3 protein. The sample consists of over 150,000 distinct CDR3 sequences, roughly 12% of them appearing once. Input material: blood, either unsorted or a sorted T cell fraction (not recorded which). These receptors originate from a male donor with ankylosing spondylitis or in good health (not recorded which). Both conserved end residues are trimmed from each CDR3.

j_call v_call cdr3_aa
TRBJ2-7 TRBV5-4 ASSTGTGSEQY
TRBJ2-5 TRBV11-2 ASSLEAFQETQY
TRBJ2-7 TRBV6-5 ASSYSGFEQY
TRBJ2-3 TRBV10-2 ASSDGGTDTQY
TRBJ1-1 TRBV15 ATSDRDREAEAF
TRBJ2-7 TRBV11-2 ASSALIGHNTYEQY
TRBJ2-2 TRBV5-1 ASSLAGRGLPGELF
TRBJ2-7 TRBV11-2 ASSGTYYSYEQY
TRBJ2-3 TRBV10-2 ASGTSGGGDTQY
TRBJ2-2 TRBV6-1 ASSERPRNTGELF
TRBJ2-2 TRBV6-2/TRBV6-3 ASSPVSYTGELF
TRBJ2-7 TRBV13 ASSQSGTGKSYEQY
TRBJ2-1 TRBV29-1 SVEWHLDEQF
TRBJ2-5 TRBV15 ATSPGEGSQETQY